The sequence of this T cell receptor beta chain was determined in a study of CD8 T cells in ankylosing spondylitis. Overall study results and limits: It was reported that disease-linked clones were significantly enriched in matched ankylosing spondylitis synovial fluid. Disease-linked clones bore a CD8+ phenotype and were relatively rare in peripheral blood.

Concerning this clonotype: Antigen unknown.

The CDR3 extends over 14 amino acids. V dropped 5 bases and J dropped 5; count of bases not matched to a gene: 4. CDR1 and CDR2 (germline): SGHTA, FQGTGA. Each TCR beta library was made by quantitative 5'-RACE that incorporated molecular barcodes. Each CDR3 protein is one row after TCRdb ran MiXCR on the 5' RACE reads. The data show 85,000 to 90,000 distinct CDR3 sequences, around 27% seen once. This chain links TRBV7-3 with TRBJ2-2; 8 bases fit TRBD1. The specimen was blood, either unsorted or a sorted T cell fraction (not recorded which). The origin of this receptor is a male donor with ankylosing spondylitis or in good health (not recorded which). In DNA form, the CDR3 reads TGTGCCAGCAGCACTGGACAGGGAACCGGGGAGCTGTTTTTT. It codes for CASSTGQGTGELFF.